This T cell receptor beta chain was recovered during a study of blood T cells in healthy people across ages. The authors ran a second PCR of about 6 to 11 cycles using a sample-barcoded 5' primer and a J-beta primer mix. A tag from a template-switch adaptor with 12 random nucleotides marked each cDNA molecule. TCRdb independently ran MiXCR on the 5' RACE reads; one entry per CDR3 protein. This table has fewer than 800,000 distinct CDR3 sequences, approximately 31% appearing once. This clonotype came up many times. Its antigen is not known. Study-wide findings and caveats: Aged donors had fewer naive CD4+ cells and lower diversity than long-lived donors.

Germline assignment: CDR1 SEHNR and CDR2 FQNEAQ (reference sequence). The V end lost 5 bases, the J end lost 1 base, and 11 bases lay between the germline ends. This CDR3 region has 14 residues. The specimen sequenced was blood. This sequence was found in a woman of 80 years or more in good health. V usage is TRBV7-9 and J usage is TRBJ2-5; D not resolved. CDR3 nucleotide sequence: TGTGCCAGCAGCCCGACCCTCACCCAAGAGACCCAGTACTTC. Translation: CASSPTLTQETQYF.